This entry lists 20 T cell receptor beta chains sequenced from one sample in a study of beta chain features in type 1 diabetes. The study reverse transcribed the entire isolated RNA, so it sequenced expressed TCRB transcripts. Libraries were prepared by immunoSEQ multiplex PCR; TCRdb keeps only in-frame clonotypes and omits some of them. This table holds 330,000 or so clones, roughly 13% found once. Antigens of these TCRs are unknown. Broader study findings: All four CD4+ subsets of Type 1 diabetes patients contained TCRB CDR3s that were moderately but significantly shorter.

Sequencing was done on a sample of naive CD4+ T cells from blood. Every receptor here comes from a woman aged 18-30 years with type 1 diabetes.

This clone was observed a few times. The chain employs TRBV28 and TRBJ1-2; no reliable D call. The germline V gene has CDR1 MDHEN and CDR2 SYDVKM. V was pared by 5 bases and J by 4 bases, with 8 bases between. This CDR3 comprises 12 residues. Written as DNA, the CDR3 is TGTGCCAGCAGTCTGAGAGTCTATGGCTACACCTTC. Its protein product is CASSLRVYGYTF.

This rearrangement joins TRBV6-6 to TRBJ1-4; TRBD1 agrees at 9 bases. There are 15 residues in the CDR3. J was trimmed by 7 bases and V by 2 bases; bases with no gene match: 5. Germline V lookup: CDR1 MNHNY, CDR2 SVGAGI (reference sequence). CDR3 loop: CASSYDGTGPEKLFF. The DNA of the CDR3 is TGTGCCAGCAGTTACGATGGGACAGGGCCTGAAAAACTGTTTTTT.

The chain employs TRBV7-8 and TRBJ1-5, with 9 bases identical to TRBD1. V shed 5 bases, J shed 5 bases, and the junction held 10 bases outside the gene matches. The CDR3 totals 16 residues. The germline V gene encodes CDR1 SGHVS and CDR2 FQNEAQ. CDR3 coding DNA: TGTGCCAGCAGCACACGGACAGGGGCGACCTATCAGCCCCAGCATTTT. This codes for CASSTRTGATYQPQHF.

The chain joins TRBV5-6 to TRBJ1-2; 7 bases agree with TRBD1. The CDR3 is 14 amino acids. The germline CDR1 and CDR2 sequences are SGHDT and YYEEEE. The junction had 8 bases not matched to a gene; V was cut back by 4 bases and J by 5 bases. The CDR3 DNA follows: TGTGCCAGCAGCCCTGGAGGGGGCGCATATGGCTACACCTTC. Protein: CASSPGGGAYGYTF.

The chain combines TRBV4-2 with TRBJ2-3, with 7 bases aligning to TRBD2. V gave up 1 base and J gave up 6 bases; unmatched junction bases: 7. The CDR3 runs to 15 residues. Germline CDR1 and CDR2: LGHNA and YNFKEQ. CDR3 in DNA: TGTGCCAGCAGCCAAGCTAGCGGATGGCCGGATACGCAGTATTTT. It is translated as CASSQASGWPDTQYF.

The sample holds a few counts of this clone. The chain is built from TRBV7-2 and TRBJ2-5; no clear D gene. The CDR3 is 14 amino acids. Trimming removed 1 base from V and 2 bases from J, with 8 bases in between. Per the germline V gene, CDR1 is SGHTA and CDR2 is FQGNSA. CDR3 nucleotide sequence: TGTGCCAGCAGCTTAGTTTGGCAGCAAGAGACCCAGTACTTC. It is translated as CASSLVWQQETQYF.

The genes are TRBV7-8 and TRBJ1-5; possible D gene TRBD1, 5 bases. CDR3 length equals 14 residues. V was shortened by 5 bases and J by 0 bases, with 8 bases between the two germline ends. Per germline, CDR1 SGHVS and CDR2 FQNEAQ. This CDR3 is CASSPDSSNQPQHF. In nucleotides, the CDR3 is TGTGCCAGCAGCCCCGACAGTAGCAATCAGCCCCAGCATTTT.

V is TRBV4-3 and J is TRBJ2-7, with D possibly matching TRBD2 (6 bases). Germline lookup yields CDR1 LGHNA and CDR2 YSLEER. V gave up 0 bases and J gave up 3 bases, with 12 bases separating them. The CDR3 is made up of 15 amino acids. CDR3 region: CASSQDSGDGYEQYF. The DNA of the CDR3 is TGCGCCAGCAGCCAAGATTCGGGGGACGGCTACGAGCAGTACTTC.

The sample holds a few counts of this clone. V gene TRBV7-9 combines with J gene TRBJ1-2; 10 bases map to TRBD1. J was trimmed by 6 bases and V by 5 bases; bases with no gene match: 9. Germline V CDR1 and CDR2: SEHNR, FQNEAQ (reference sequence). CDR3 length: 15 amino acids. The CDR3 loop is CASSLRDRGLDGYTF. The CDR3 DNA follows: TGTGCCAGCAGCCTCCGGGACAGGGGATTAGATGGCTACACCTTC. Full variable domain (outside the CDR3, taken from reference TRBV7-9 and TRBJ1-2): DTGVSQNPRHKITKRGQNVTFRCDPISEHNRLYWYRQTLGQGPEFLTYFQNEAQLEKSRLLSDRFSAERPKGSFSTLEIQRTEQGDSAMYLCASSLRDRGLDGYTFGSGTRLTVV.

The chain employs TRBV7-8 and TRBJ2-1; 12 nucleotides line up with TRBD2. Germline V gene data show CDR1 as SGHVS and CDR2 as FQNEAQ. The CDR3 is 17 residues long. The V segment lost 4 bases and the J segment 2 bases; nucleotides outside the gene matches: 6. CDR3 DNA sequence: TGTGCCAGCAGCTCACCGACTAGCGGGAGACCCTACAATGAGCAGTTCTTC. This translates into CASSSPTSGRPYNEQFF.

A few counts support this clone. V is TRBV11-2 and J is TRBJ2-1, with 8 bases identical to TRBD2. V lost 3 bases, J lost 7 bases, and 8 bases stayed unmatched. CDR3 length: 15 amino acids. In germline, CDR1 is SGHAT, CDR2 FQNNGV. The CDR3 here is CASSFTGTRSNEQFF. In nucleotides, the CDR3 is TGTGCCAGCAGCTTCACCGGGACTAGAAGTAATGAGCAGTTCTTC.

CDR3 nucleotide sequence: TGCGCCAGTCTTGGGAGGACGGGGACCTACAATGAGCAGTTCTTC. Amino acids: CASLGRTGTYNEQFF. V and J are TRBV4-1 and TRBJ2-1; tentative D call: TRBD2 (6 bases). V was trimmed by 9 bases and J by 2 bases, leaving 17 bases between them. The CDR3 sequence is 15 residues long. CDR1 and CDR2 from the germline V gene are MGHRA and YSYEKL.

In nucleotides, the CDR3 is TGTGCCAGCTCACCACGGGAGAATCAGCCCCAGCATTTT. Its protein is CASSPRENQPQHF. The rearrangement joins TRBV18 to TRBJ1-5; D gene uncertain. Trimming took 1 base from V and 4 from J, leaving 5 bases between them. Germline V gene lookup returns CDR1 KGHSH and CDR2 LQKENI. The CDR3 extends over 13 amino acids.

V is TRBV7-9 and J is TRBJ1-2, with D uncertain. V shed 5 bases and J shed 8 bases, with 12 bases lying between them. There are 12 residues in the CDR3. CDR1 SEHNR and CDR2 FQNEAQ come from the germline V gene (reference sequence). The CDR3 spells CASSPEGWGYTF. As DNA, the CDR3 is TGTGCCAGCAGCCCGGAGGGCTGGGGCTACACCTTC.

V usage is TRBV6-5 and J usage is TRBJ1-1, with D possibly matching TRBD1 (5 bases). Trimming stripped 6 bases from V and 14 bases from J, with 16 bases between. The germline CDR1 and CDR2 sequences are MNHEY and SVGAGI. This CDR3 has 11 residues. As DNA, the CDR3 is TGTGCCAGCAGCGCCGGGGGTAAGCTCTTCTTT. It is translated as CASSAGGKLFF.

This chain joins TRBV7-2 and TRBJ1-6; D unclear. V dropped 8 bases and J dropped 14 bases, with 13 bases sitting between them. This CDR3 is 11 amino acids long. Germline CDR1 is SGHTA and CDR2 is FQGNSA. Here the CDR3 reads CASSQAGALHF. As DNA, the CDR3 is TGTGCCAGCTCCCAGGCCGGGGCCCTCCACTTT.

This chain joins TRBV7-9 and TRBJ1-2; TRBD1 matches at 7 bases. V trimming: 4 bases; J trimming: 8 bases; junction bases outside the gene matches: 7. Per the germline V gene, CDR1 is SEHNR and CDR2 is FQNEAQ (reference sequence). The CDR3 runs 13 residues. CDR3 nucleotide sequence: TGTGCCAGCAGCTCGACAGGGATTGGAGGCTACACCTTC. It encodes CASSSTGIGGYTF.

The gene calls are TRBV25-1 and TRBJ1-5; no reliable D call. Germline V gene lookup returns CDR1 MGHDK and CDR2 SYGVNS. The CDR3 totals 15 residues. The ends were cut back, 3 bases at V and 0 bases at J, with 9 bases in the middle. The CDR3 DNA follows: TGTGCCAGCAGTGAGGCGCGGGATAGCAATCAGCCCCAGCATTTT. It translates to CASSEARDSNQPQHF. Using reference TRBV25-1 and TRBJ1-5 for the parts outside the CDR3, the full variable domain is EADIYQTPRYLVIGTGKKITLECSQTMGHDKMYWYQQDPGMELHLIHYSYGVNSTEKGDLSSESTVSRIRTEHFPLTLESARPSHTSQYLCASSEARDSNQPQHFGDGTRLSIL.

This clone was observed a few times. Other DNA sequences within the sample encode an identical CDR3. This chain joins TRBV5-1 and TRBJ1-1, with D possibly TRBD1 on 6 matching bases. The CDR3 runs 13 residues. The V gene's germline CDR1 is SGHRS and CDR2 YFSETQ. Trimming pared 5 bases from V and 1 base from J, leaving 9 bases between. In nucleotides, the CDR3 is TGCGCCAGCAGTTCGGGACAGAACACTGAAGCTTTCTTT. Translation: CASSSGQNTEAFF.

This chain joins TRBV7-9 and TRBJ1-4, with a weak D call TRBD1 (6 bases). Germline V gene data show CDR1 as SEHNR and CDR2 as FQNEAQ (reference sequence). The CDR3 is 14 residues long. V lost 4 bases and J lost 0, with 6 bases in between. The CDR3 here is CASSSGATNEKLFF. The CDR3 region has the DNA TGTGCCAGCAGCTCAGGGGCAACTAATGAAAAACTGTTTTTT.